This T cell receptor beta chain was captured by sequencing in a study of T-cell reconstitution after alpha-beta-depleted transplantation in children. Only a few counts were recorded for this clonotype. Preparation of the TCRbeta library was carried out with unique molecular identifiers. TCRdb recomputed calls from the PCR reads with MiXCR, one row per CDR3 protein. The data show about 210,000 distinct CDR3 sequences, about 15% seen once. Germline values: CDR1 SGHRS, CDR2 YFSETQ. This CDR3 has 17 amino acids. The germline V and J ends were trimmed by 0 bases and 3 bases, with 16 bases remaining between them.

The J gene is TRBJ2-1, the V gene TRBV5-1; tentatively, D is TRBD2 (7 bases). The input for sequencing was PBMCs, mostly from graft donor cells, taken 360 days after TCRalphabeta/CD19-depleted stem cell transplant. The sequence was collected from a male patient between 2 and 15 years old who had a stem cell transplant for acute lymphoblastic leukemia, so the T cells may come from the graft donor. The CDR3 region is CASSLGEGVAGYNEQFF. DNA for the CDR3: TGCGCCAGCAGCTTGGGGGAGGGGGTAGCAGGCTACAATGAGCAGTTCTTC.